Listed below are T cell receptor beta chains from one sample, sequenced in a study of CD8 T cells in Susac syndrome. TCRdb re-called the immunoSEQ multiplex PCR reads through MiXCR, storing one row per CDR3 protein. This sample has roughly 200,000 distinct CDR3 sequences, with roughly 92% found just once. The sequencing input was CD4+ T cells from PBMCs. The receptor set was obtained from a human donor in good health. CDR3s include the opening cysteine and the closing phenylalanine or tryptophan. Fields, in order: J gene, clone size, V gene, D gene, CDR3 protein, CDR3 DNA. D genes are given only for firm matches. Size tells how often a clone was seen (once, few, many) or the class of an expanded clone, and some rows leave it out.

TRBJ2-1,.,TRBV12-3/TRBV12-4,TRBD2,CASRTGGPGYNEQFF,TGTGCCAGCAGGACGGGGGGGCCCGGTTACAATGAGCAGTTCTTC
TRBJ2-2,.,TRBV6-2/TRBV6-3,TRBD2,CASRGLAGQELFF,TGTGCCAGCAGGGGACTAGCGGGGCAGGAGCTGTTTTTT
TRBJ1-1,.,TRBV3-1,.,CASSQEEGRSEAFF,TGTGCCAGCAGCCAAGAGGAGGGGCGTTCTGAAGCTTTCTTT
TRBJ1-5,.,TRBV9,.,CASSVDSGQDQPQHF,TGTGCCAGCAGCGTTGACTCGGGTCAGGATCAGCCCCAGCATTTT
TRBJ1-1,few,TRBV7-8,.,CASSLRGNTEAFF,TGTGCCAGCAGCTTACGGGGGAACACTGAAGCTTTCTTT
TRBJ1-3,.,TRBV29-1,.,CSFEGAGNTIYF,TGCAGCTTCGAGGGGGCTGGAAACACCATATATTTT
TRBJ2-5,.,TRBV7-2,.,CASSATPGGRETQYF,TGTGCCAGCAGCGCGACCCCGGGGGGCCGAGAGACCCAGTACTTC
TRBJ2-5,.,TRBV20-1,.,CSASPGRETQYF,TGCAGTGCTAGCCCTGGGAGGGAGACCCAGTACTTC
TRBJ2-2,.,TRBV7-9,TRBD2,CASSSAGGRSTGELFF,TGTGCCAGCAGCTCCGCGGGGGGGCGGAGCACCGGGGAGCTGTTTTTT
TRBJ1-6,once,TRBV18,.,CASSLDRPPGNSPLHF,TGTGCCAGCTCACTTGACAGACCCCCCGGCAATTCACCCCTCCACTTT
TRBJ2-1,.,TRBV11-1,.,CASSFGYPRYGEQFF,TGTGCCAGCAGCTTTGGCTACCCTAGGTACGGGGAGCAGTTCTTC
TRBJ1-1,.,TRBV20-1,.,CSARDGGGSQNTEAFF,TGCAGTGCTAGAGATGGGGGGGGATCACAGAACACTGAAGCTTTCTTT
TRBJ2-5,.,TRBV5-4,TRBD2,CASSLAGLAYETQYF,TGTGCCAGCAGCTTGGCGGGACTAGCTTACGAGACCCAGTACTTC
TRBJ2-1,.,TRBV9,.,CASRSGVGAYNEQFF,TGTGCCAGCAGGTCGGGGGTCGGAGCCTACAATGAGCAGTTCTTC
TRBJ2-1,.,TRBV20-1,TRBD1,CSARYEGASNEQFF,TGCAGTGCCCGATATGAGGGGGCGAGCAATGAGCAGTTCTTC
TRBJ2-6,.,TRBV19,TRBD1,CASSIQGAGANVLTF,TGTGCCAGTAGTATACAGGGGGCTGGGGCCAACGTCCTGACTTTC
TRBJ1-2,.,TRBV29-1,TRBD1,CSVSGTGNYGYTF,TGCAGCGTCTCCGGGACAGGGAACTATGGCTACACCTTC
TRBJ1-3,.,TRBV6-5,.,CASTPLDGNTIYF,TGTGCCAGCACCCCCCTGGACGGAAACACCATATATTTT
TRBJ2-2,.,TRBV6-5,TRBD2,CASTMRGVNTGELFF,TGTGCCAGCACTATGCGGGGGGTTAACACCGGGGAGCTGTTTTTT
TRBJ1-3,once,TRBV19,.,CASSILTGSRSGNTIYF,TGTGCCAGTAGTATACTGACAGGAAGCCGTTCTGGAAACACCATATATTTT
TRBJ2-2,.,TRBV3-1,TRBD1,CASSQESGQGAGTGELFF,TGTGCCAGCAGCCAAGAATCGGGACAGGGGGCTGGAACCGGGGAGCTGTTTTTT
TRBJ2-1,.,TRBV5-6,.,CASSLGRTYNEQFF,TGTGCCAGCAGCTTGGGCAGAACCTACAATGAGCAGTTCTTC
TRBJ1-3,.,TRBV12-3/TRBV12-4,TRBD1,CASSLVRQGGKGSGNTIYF,TGTGCCAGCAGTTTAGTCCGACAGGGGGGTAAAGGCTCTGGAAACACCATATATTTT
TRBJ2-5,.,TRBV7-2,.,CASSLSWRETQYF,TGTGCCAGCAGCTTGTCGTGGAGGGAGACCCAGTACTTC
TRBJ1-6,.,TRBV20-1,.,CSARELGNSYNSPLHF,TGCAGTGCTAGAGAGTTAGGGAACTCCTATAATTCACCCCTCCACTTT
TRBJ2-5,once,TRBV28,.,CASFTAIQGKSQETQYF,TGTGCCAGCTTTACGGCAATACAGGGTAAAAGCCAAGAGACCCAGTACTTC
TRBJ2-5,.,TRBV5-1,.,CASRPGFGETQYF,TGCGCCAGCAGGCCGGGGTTCGGAGAGACCCAGTACTTC
TRBJ1-5,.,TRBV29-1,.,CSVNQEGTGDQPQHF,TGCAGCGTTAACCAAGAAGGGACCGGGGATCAGCCCCAGCATTTT
TRBJ2-2,.,TRBV29-1,.,CSVRRGSTGELFF,TGCAGCGTTCGAAGGGGGTCGACTGGGGAGCTGTTTTTT
TRBJ2-7,few,TRBV30,.,CAWSVGPYEQYF,TGTGCCTGGAGTGTCGGCCCCTACGAGCAGTACTTC
TRBJ1-5,.,TRBV20-1,TRBD1,CSARTGPNQPQHF,TGCAGTGCCCGGACAGGGCCCAATCAGCCCCAGCATTTT
TRBJ2-5,few,TRBV6-1,.,CASSETSAGAHF,TGTGCCAGCAGTGAAACTTCGGCAGGGGCACACTTC
TRBJ2-2,.,TRBV3-1,TRBD2,CASSQYSGANTGEPFF,TGTGCCAGCAGCCAGTATAGCGGGGCGAACACCGGGGAGCCGTTTTTT
TRBJ1-2,.,TRBV6-2/TRBV6-3,.,CASSLGGSNYGYTF,TGTGCCAGCAGTTTGGGCGGCTCAAACTATGGCTACACCTTC
TRBJ2-5,.,TRBV20-1,TRBD2,CSASIAGGYQETQYF,TGCAGTGCTAGTATAGCGGGGGGATACCAAGAGACCCAGTACTTC
TRBJ2-2,.,TRBV3-1,.,CASSQVPGAGELFF,TGTGCCAGCAGCCAAGTACCCGGGGCCGGGGAGCTGTTTTTT
TRBJ2-2,.,TRBV2,.,CASMGHPNTGELFF,TGTGCCAGCATGGGACACCCGAACACCGGGGAGCTGTTTTTT
TRBJ2-3,.,TRBV5-1,TRBD2,CASRSEVAGETQYF,TGCGCCAGCAGGTCAGAAGTAGCGGGGGAAACGCAGTATTTT
TRBJ2-5,once,TRBV5-1,TRBD1,CASSLGGQGKYQETQYF,TGCGCCAGCAGCTTAGGAGGACAGGGGAAATACCAAGAGACCCAGTACTTC
TRBJ1-1,.,TRBV18,.,CASSSVEEAFF,TGTGCCAGCTCCAGCGTCGAGGAAGCTTTCTTT
TRBJ1-5,.,TRBV7-2,.,CASSLEGLGGNQPQHF,TGTGCCAGCAGCTTAGAGGGACTCGGGGGGAATCAGCCCCAGCATTTT
TRBJ2-6,few,TRBV19,.,CASSLRGSGANVLTF,TGTGCCAGTAGCCTCAGGGGCTCTGGGGCCAACGTCCTGACTTTC
TRBJ2-7,once,TRBV11-1,.,CASSLGAVNAYEQYF,TGTGCCAGCAGCTTAGGCGCCGTGAACGCCTACGAGCAGTACTTC
TRBJ1-1,.,TRBV2,.,CASMAQAVRNTEAFF,TGTGCCAGCATGGCCCAGGCAGTCAGGAACACTGAAGCTTTCTTT
TRBJ2-4,.,TRBV20-1,.,CSAQPGLPFAKNIQYF,TGCAGTGCCCAGCCCGGCCTCCCCTTTGCCAAAAACATTCAGTACTTC
TRBJ2-3,.,TRBV9,TRBD2,CASSAAGGLIGDTQYF,TGTGCCAGCAGCGCCGCGGGGGGCCTTATAGGGGATACGCAGTATTTT
TRBJ1-5,.,TRBV27,.,CASSLQGYNQPQHF,TGTGCCAGCAGTTTACAGGGGTACAATCAGCCCCAGCATTTT
TRBJ2-2,.,TRBV7-2,.,CASSLLSPGELFF,TGTGCCAGCAGCTTACTGAGTCCCGGGGAGCTGTTTTTT
TRBJ2-1,.,TRBV7-3,TRBD1,CASSSGTGFRNEQFF,TGTGCCAGCAGCTCGGGGACAGGGTTTAGGAATGAGCAGTTCTTC
TRBJ2-3,.,TRBV7-9,TRBD2,CASSITSGGLVATDTQYF,TGTGCCAGCAGCATTACTAGCGGGGGCCTCGTGGCCACAGATACGCAGTATTTT
TRBJ2-1,.,TRBV27,TRBD1,CASTPGQGTYNEQFF,TGTGCCAGCACTCCGGGACAGGGGACCTACAATGAGCAGTTCTTC
TRBJ1-1,.,TRBV5-4,.,CASSLEMGKGTAEAFF,TGTGCCAGCAGCTTGGAAATGGGGAAGGGGACGGCTGAAGCTTTCTTT
TRBJ2-3,.,TRBV20-1,TRBD2,CSAQHSGGAGWTDTQYF,TGCAGTGCTCAGCATAGCGGGGGGGCCGGTTGGACAGATACGCAGTATTTT
TRBJ2-3,.,TRBV2,TRBD2,CASTRTSGSTDTQYF,TGTGCCAGCACCCGTACTAGCGGGAGTACAGATACGCAGTATTTT
TRBJ2-2,.,TRBV6-2/TRBV6-3,.,CASSVRSITGELFF,TGTGCCAGCAGTGTCAGGTCGATCACCGGGGAGCTGTTTTTT
TRBJ2-3,.,TRBV7-9,.,CASRRSTLTDTQYF,TGTGCCAGCAGGCGGTCCACCCTCACAGATACGCAGTATTTT
TRBJ1-6,.,TRBV5-1,.,CASSQLGGGNSPLHF,TGCGCCAGCAGCCAGCTTGGGGGGGGAAATTCACCCCTCCACTTT